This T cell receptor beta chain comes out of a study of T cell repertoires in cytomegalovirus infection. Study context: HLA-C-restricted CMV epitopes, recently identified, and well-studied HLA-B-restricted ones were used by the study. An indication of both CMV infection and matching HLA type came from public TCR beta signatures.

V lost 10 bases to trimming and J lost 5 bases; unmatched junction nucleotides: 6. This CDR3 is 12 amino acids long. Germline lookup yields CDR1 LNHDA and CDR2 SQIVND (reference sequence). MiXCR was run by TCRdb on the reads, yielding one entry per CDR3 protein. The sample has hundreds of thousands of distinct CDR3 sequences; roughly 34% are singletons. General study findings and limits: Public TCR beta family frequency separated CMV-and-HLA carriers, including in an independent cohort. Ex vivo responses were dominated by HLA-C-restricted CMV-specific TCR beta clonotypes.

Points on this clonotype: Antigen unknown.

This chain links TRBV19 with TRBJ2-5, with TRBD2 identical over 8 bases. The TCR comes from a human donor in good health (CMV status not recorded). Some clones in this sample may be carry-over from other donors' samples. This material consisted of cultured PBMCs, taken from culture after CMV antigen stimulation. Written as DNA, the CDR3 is TGTGCCAACAGACTAGCGATTGAGACCCAGTACTTC. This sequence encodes CANRLAIETQYF.